Presented here are 4 T cell receptor beta chains from one specimen sequenced in a study of shared clonotypes between healthy human individuals (dated by TCRdb to 2020 to 2021). Receptor libraries were prepared by the immunoSEQ multiplex PCR assay. TCRdb stores this immuneACCESS table with in-frame sequences only. Part of the clones is absent; in the studies checked, under half of the shortfall reflects unresolved V genes, and no reason is known for the rest. Present in this sample are 740,000 or so clones, around four fifths of which were seen just once. Around 1.7% of the sample is held by the ten biggest clonotypes. The material sequenced was memory CD4+ T cells sorted from blood. What the cell subset or site label conveys for this sample: CD45RA-negative fraction. The receptors were gathered from a young woman in good health.

J is TRBJ2-2 and V is TRBV4-1; TRBD2 aligns across 7 bases. Germline assignment: CDR1 MGHRA and CDR2 YSYEKL. CDR3 size: 16 residues. V was clipped by 1 base and J by 3 bases; unmatched bases: 5. In nucleotides, the CDR3 is TGCGCCAGCAGCCAAGGAGGGCTAGCGGACACCGGGGAGCTGTTTTTT. It translates to CASSQGGLADTGELFF.

This clone was detected a few times. The rearrangement uses TRBV7-2 and TRBJ2-6; D uncertain. The ends were cut back, 4 bases at V and 2 bases at J, with 9 bases in the middle. Germline V gives CDR1 SGHTA, CDR2 FQGNSA. The CDR3 spans 15 residues. Here the CDR3 DNA reads TGTGCCAGCAGCTCACAACTCACTGGGGCCAACGTCCTGACTTTC. Encoded protein: CASSSQLTGANVLTF.

V usage is TRBV20-1 and J usage is TRBJ2-1; D gene ambiguous. This CDR3 region has 11 residues. From germline, CDR1 is DFQATT and CDR2 SNEGSKA (reference sequence). Trimming removed 5 bases at V and 7 bases at J, with 9 bases between. CDR3: CSAPYANEQFF. For the CDR3, the DNA is TGCAGTGCTCCGTATGCGAATGAGCAGTTCTTC.

On this clone itself: This sample includes further DNA sequences coding for the same CDR3. V and J are TRBV6-5 and TRBJ2-5; D ambiguous. Germline V gives CDR1 MNHEY, CDR2 SVGAGI. V gave up 5 bases and J gave up 4 bases, with 8 bases separating them. CDR3 length equals 12 residues. The CDR3 spells CASSPSRETQYF. CDR3 coding DNA: TGTGCCAGCAGTCCTTCGCGAGAGACCCAGTACTTC.